A single sample gave rise to the 5 T cell receptor beta chains below, sequenced in a study of T cell responses to AZD1222 COVID-19 vaccine. TCRdb keeps only in-frame clones here, not all; method: immunoSEQ multiplex PCR. Of some 130,000 clones listed, 84% are singletons. The starting material was peripheral blood, obtained on day 0 of AZD1222 vaccination. These receptors were obtained from an adult in good health.

V usage is TRBV28 and J usage is TRBJ1-2, with 7 positions matching TRBD1. J lost 2 bases, V lost 5 bases, and 14 bases had no gene match. Per the germline V gene, CDR1 is MDHEN and CDR2 is SYDVKM. The CDR3 loop spans 17 amino acids. The CDR3 DNA sequence: TGTGCCAGCAGTCCTGGGGTAAGGGGGCGAGGAAACTATGGCTACACCTTC. Translated: CASSPGVRGRGNYGYTF.

This chain joins TRBV5-1 and TRBJ1-1; D might be TRBD1 (6 bases). The germline V and J ends were trimmed by 7 bases and 5 bases, with 15 bases remaining between them. CDR1 is SGHRS and CDR2 is YFSETQ in the germline V gene. This CDR3 contains 13 residues. The CDR3 DNA is TGCGCCAGCGCAAACAGGGTCCCTACTGAAGCTTTCTTT. Protein product: CASANRVPTEAFF.

The chain carries TRBV28 and TRBJ1-1; a possible D gene is TRBD1 (6 bases). The CDR3 is 14 amino acids. The V end lost 6 bases, the J end lost 7 bases, and 18 bases lay between the germline ends. Germline values: CDR1 MDHEN, CDR2 SYDVKM. The CDR3: CASSLIRGRSEAFF. The DNA of the CDR3 is TGTGCCAGCAGCTTGATCAGGGGTAGGAGTGAAGCTTTCTTT.

The rearrangement uses TRBV3-1 (or the pseudogene TRBV3-2) and TRBJ1-2; D unclear. V was trimmed by 5 bases and J by 8 bases, leaving 18 bases between them. Germline values: CDR1 LGHDT, CDR2 YNNKEL (reference sequence). The CDR3 consists of 14 residues. This CDR3 is CASSTPLGSKGYTF. CDR3 coding DNA: TGTGCCAGCAGCACCCCTCTAGGGTCGAAGGGCTACACCTTC.

The genes are TRBV7-9 and TRBJ2-7; 10 bases fit TRBD1. Looked up from germline, CDR1 is SEHNR and CDR2 is FQNEAQ (reference sequence). The CDR3 covers 17 residues. After removal of 4 bases from V and 2 bases from J, the junction contained 11 bases not matched to a gene. The CDR3 here is CASSSGPGQGKTYEQYF. The CDR3 nucleotides read TGTGCCAGCAGCTCGGGTCCGGGACAGGGGAAAACCTACGAGCAGTACTTC.